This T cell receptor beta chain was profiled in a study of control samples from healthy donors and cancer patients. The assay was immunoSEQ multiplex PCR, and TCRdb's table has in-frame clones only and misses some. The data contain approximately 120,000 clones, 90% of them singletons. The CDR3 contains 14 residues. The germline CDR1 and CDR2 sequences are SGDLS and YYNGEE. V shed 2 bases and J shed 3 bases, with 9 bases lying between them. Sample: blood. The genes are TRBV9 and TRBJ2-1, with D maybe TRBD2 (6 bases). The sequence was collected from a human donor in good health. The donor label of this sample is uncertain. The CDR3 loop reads CASSVSGDYNEQFF. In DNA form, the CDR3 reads TGTGCCAGCAGCGTTTCGGGGGACTACAATGAGCAGTTCTTC. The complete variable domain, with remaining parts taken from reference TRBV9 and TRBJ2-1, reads DSGVTQTPKHLITATGQRVTLRCSPRSGDLSVYWYQQSLDQGLQFLIQYYNGEERAKGNILERFSAQQFPDLHSELNLSSLELGDSALYFCASSVSGDYNEQFFGPGTRLTVL.